This T cell receptor (beta chain) was retrieved from a study of early T cells in non-severe SARS-CoV-2 infection. Study in general: It was bulk RNA from unsorted whole blood that was sequenced, and the chains were unpaired.

CDR3 length: 14 amino acids. CDR1 is SGHVS and CDR2 is FNYEAQ in the germline V gene. Trimming took off 3 bases at V and 7 bases at J, with 13 bases between the two ends. This clonotype turned up a few times. The antigen is not known. Individual cDNA molecules were tagged with unique molecular identifiers. Via MiXCR, TCRdb re-called the 5' RACE reads, giving one row per CDR3 protein. The sample consists of some 91,000 distinct CDR3 sequences, approximately 15% of them appearing once. Study findings and constraints: Using VDJdb, the matching emphasized anti-spike CD8 responses while missing private and CD4 specificities.

The TCR sequence derives from an adult who was a healthcare worker with PCR-confirmed SARS-CoV-2 infection or an uninfected control (not recorded which). This chain connects TRBV7-6 to TRBJ2-1; D assignment may be TRBD1 or TRBD2 (5 bases each). The sample taken for sequencing was whole blood. This CDR3 is CASSFGGDENEQFF. The CDR3 DNA reads TGTGCCAGCAGCTTTGGGGGAGATGAGAATGAGCAGTTCTTC.